Listed below are T cell receptor beta chains from one sample, sequenced in a study of a mutant IDH1 vaccine in newly diagnosed glioma. These TCRs are of unknown antigen specificity. The repertoire was sequenced with immunoSEQ multiplex PCR; TCRdb's copy has only in-frame clones and lacks some. The table lists tens of thousands of clones, roughly 84% of them singletons. This specimen consisted of PBMCs, obtained from a glioma patient whose treatment included an IDH1 peptide vaccine. Receptors were obtained from a man between 18 and 29 years old with glioma. Both conserved end residues are part of each CDR3. Not every row has a clone size; where given, it reads once, few, many or a size class.

V	J	size	CDR3
TRBV9	TRBJ1-5	few	CASSVGQGDQPQHF
TRBV4-2	TRBJ1-5	.	CASSRGQGINQPQHF
TRBV6-1	TRBJ1-5	once	CASSGAAGVGYQPQHF
TRBV11-2	TRBJ1-1	.	CASSTRVHTEAFF
TRBV18	TRBJ2-1	.	CASSTSGGVRNEQFF
TRBV2	TRBJ2-7	.	CASSDGSSYEQYF
TRBV5-1	TRBJ2-7	.	CASRGGAGEPPGEQYF
TRBV5-1	TRBJ2-5	.	CASSLGPGEGETQYF
TRBV5-1	TRBJ1-3	.	CASSATGAISGNTIYF
TRBV4-3	TRBJ1-1	few	CASSHQTGGPGLAFF
TRBV5-1	TRBJ1-4	large	CASSWPNEKLFF
TRBV5-4	TRBJ2-5	.	CASSYRGGGSGTQYF
TRBV5-4	TRBJ2-4	.	CASSVGTGRNIQYF
TRBV27	TRBJ1-1	.	CASSSLLGQANEAFF
TRBV7-9	TRBJ1-1	.	CASREEARGAFF
TRBV7-6	TRBJ2-7	.	CASSLVGPDLTYEQYF
TRBV15	TRBJ1-2	.	CATSRDRRGSYGYTF
TRBV7-6	TRBJ2-2	.	CASSSVESTGELFF
TRBV7-6	TRBJ2-3	.	CASSFQRTGRTDTQYF
TRBV7-9	TRBJ2-2	.	CASSLGGANTGELFF
TRBV19	TRBJ1-1	.	CASSPRAGMGSTEAFF
TRBV5-7	TRBJ1-1	.	CASSLVRLIGGSGNTEAFF
TRBV4-3	TRBJ1-2	.	CASSPRDGQISTNGYTF
TRBV10-3	TRBJ2-2	.	CAISDPGLAGGANTGELFF
TRBV15	TRBJ1-5	.	CATSRDFSLTGGGNQPQHF
TRBV11-3	TRBJ2-7	.	CASSYRQGRPEQYF
TRBV4-2	TRBJ1-2	once	CASSQVGGGDYGYTF
TRBV4-2	TRBJ1-2	once	CASSQGAGGLTF
TRBV4-3	TRBJ1-5	.	CASSQDLRNNQPQHF
TRBV6-6	TRBJ2-1	.	CASSGYSGTGYEQFF
TRBV7-6	TRBJ1-4	.	CASSSGGTSEKLFF
TRBV4-3	TRBJ2-2	.	CASSQDRWGSTGELFF
TRBV14	TRBJ2-5	.	CASSPPAGETQYF
TRBV4-1	TRBJ1-2	.	CASSQDPGAGLYGYTF
TRBV2	TRBJ2-1	.	CASSPKKGVGWNEQFF
TRBV19	TRBJ2-1	.	CASRTSGRVGNEQFF
TRBV6-5	TRBJ1-2	few	CASSYRRSEHGYTF
TRBV5-4	TRBJ2-7	.	CASSRVAGAYEQYF
TRBV30	TRBJ2-1	.	CACLGLAGSDEQFF
TRBV19	TRBJ2-1	once	CASSIQWGAYNEQFF
TRBV29-1	TRBJ1-4	few	CSAGDTFGELFF
TRBV5-6	TRBJ1-1	once	CASSSENTEAFF
TRBV2	TRBJ2-3	.	CASCGVSTDTQYF
TRBV7-8	TRBJ2-1	.	CASSSTPTNYNEQFF
TRBV5-4	TRBJ1-4	.	CASSEPKRGGNEKLFF
TRBV29-1	TRBJ1-1	.	CSVDSMNTEAFF
TRBV5-6	TRBJ2-3	.	CASSWGGHLTDTQYF
TRBV19	TRBJ1-5	.	CASSRRRASNQPQHF
TRBV15	TRBJ2-7	.	CATSRDPGAYEQYF
TRBV6-1	TRBJ1-1	.	CASSASRLTEAFF